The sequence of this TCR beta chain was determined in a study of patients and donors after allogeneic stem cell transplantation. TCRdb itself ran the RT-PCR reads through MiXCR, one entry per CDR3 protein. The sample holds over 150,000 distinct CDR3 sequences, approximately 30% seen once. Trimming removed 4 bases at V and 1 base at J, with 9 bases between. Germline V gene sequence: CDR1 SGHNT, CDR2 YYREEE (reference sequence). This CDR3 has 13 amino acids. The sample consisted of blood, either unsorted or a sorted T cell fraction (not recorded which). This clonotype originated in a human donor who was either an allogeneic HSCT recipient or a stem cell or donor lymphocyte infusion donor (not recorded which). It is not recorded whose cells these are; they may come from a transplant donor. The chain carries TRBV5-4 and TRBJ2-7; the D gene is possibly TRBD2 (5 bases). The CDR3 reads CASSITGSYEQYF. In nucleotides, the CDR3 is TGTGCCAGCAGCATCACGGGGTCCTACGAGCAGTACTTC.